Below, 8 T cell receptor beta chains from the same sample are listed, as sequenced in a study of PD-1 blockade in mismatch repair-deficient tumors. Profiling relied on immunoSEQ multiplex PCR, and the TCRdb table lists in-frame clones only, not all of them. The table shows some 51,000 clones, with over 75% occurring only once. Material: peripheral blood, obtained approximately 18 weeks after starting pembrolizumab. The receptors come from an adult with mismatch repair-deficient cancer.

The genes are TRBV4-1 and TRBJ1-5, with D tentatively TRBD1 (5 bases). The germline V gene has CDR1 MGHRA and CDR2 YSYEKL. CDR3 length: 15 amino acids. The germline V and J ends were trimmed by 4 bases and 1 base, with 11 bases remaining between them. CDR3 residues: CASSLDGGSNQPQHF. In DNA, the CDR3 is TGCGCCAGCAGCCTGGATGGGGGGAGCAATCAGCCCCAGCATTTT.

In the case of this clone: This specimen includes other DNA sequences encoding the same CDR3. DNA of the CDR3: TGTGCCAGCAGCGTAGGTCCAGGGGGGGAGACCCAGTACTTC. Protein sequence: CASSVGPGGETQYF. The chain employs TRBV9 and TRBJ2-5, with D possibly being TRBD1 (7 bases). V was pared by 0 bases and J by 5 bases, with 11 bases between. CDR1 SGDLS and CDR2 YYNGEE come from the germline V gene. The CDR3 length is 14 residues.

The J gene is TRBJ2-1, the V gene TRBV9; 7 positions match TRBD2. Trimming cost V 4 bases and J 5 bases; bases outside gene matches: 9. The CDR3 is made up of 15 amino acids. Per the germline V gene, CDR1 is SGDLS and CDR2 is YYNGEE. CDR3 in amino acids: CASSRRAGRDNEQFF. In DNA form, the CDR3 reads TGTGCCAGCAGCAGAAGAGCGGGGAGGGACAATGAGCAGTTCTTC.

In its sample, this clone was seen once. CDR3 coding DNA: TGTGCCAGCAGCTTAGAGGACAGGGGCGAGTATTTT. It encodes CASSLEDRGEYF. The J gene is TRBJ2-3, the V gene TRBV7-9, with 9 bases identical to TRBD1. The CDR3 runs to 12 residues. Germline lookup yields CDR1 SEHNR and CDR2 FQNEAQ (reference sequence). J gave up 13 bases and V 1 base, and 3 bases lay outside the gene matches.

CDR3 sequence (DNA): TGCGCCAGCAGCCTCAATTGGGGGACAGGGAATGATGGGACTATGTACGAGCAGTACTTC. It encodes CASSLNWGTGNDGTMYEQYF. This chain links TRBV5-1 with TRBJ2-7; 9 bases line up with TRBD1. The CDR3 loop spans 20 amino acids. From germline, CDR1 is SGHRS and CDR2 YFSETQ. With V trimmed by 4 bases and J by 4 bases, 24 bases remained unmatched.

This chain uses TRBV30 with TRBJ1-1; TRBD1 aligns across 10 bases. The CDR3 has 13 residues. V lost 7 bases, J lost 3 bases, and 5 bases stayed unmatched. Germline CDR1 is GTSNPN and CDR2 is SVGIG (reference sequence). CDR3 in amino acids: CALTGGRDTEAFF. Here the CDR3 DNA reads TGTGCCTTGACAGGGGGCAGGGACACTGAAGCTTTCTTT.

This clone was seen only a few times. This chain links TRBV19 with TRBJ1-4, with 7 bases aligning to TRBD1. This CDR3 is built from 14 residues. V trimming: 6 bases; J trimming: 6 bases; junction bases outside the gene matches: 7. Germline CDR1 is LNHDA and CDR2 is SQIVND (reference sequence). The CDR3 nucleotides are TGTGCCAGTAGCCACGAGGGGGCGGATGAAAAACTGTTTTTT. Its protein is CASSHEGADEKLFF.

CDR3 DNA: TGTGCCAGCAGCCAAGTCTTCACAGATACGCAGTATTTT. It encodes CASSQVFTDTQYF. The chain has TRBV4-2 and TRBJ2-3, with D uncertain. CDR1 is LGHNA, CDR2 YNFKEQ, per germline. The CDR3 runs to 13 residues. V was clipped by 1 base and J by 2 bases, with 4 bases between them.